This T cell receptor (beta chain) originates from a study of shared clonotypes between healthy human individuals. The CDR3 extends over 15 amino acids. Unmatched junction bases numbered 7, after V lost 4 bases and J lost 3 bases. CDR1 is KGHSH, CDR2 LQKENI, per germline. Repertoires were generated with immunoSEQ multiplex PCR, while TCRdb's copy carries only in-frame clones and drops some. The sample has fewer than 2.5 million clones, under 95% seen once. Material: naive CD4+ T cells from PBMCs. Subset of the sample: CD45RA+ positively selected. The V and J genes are TRBV18 and TRBJ2-3, with 7 nucleotides matching TRBD1. The receptor was derived from a man between 18 and 35 years old in good health. Some clones in this sample may be carry-over from other donors' samples. The CDR3 spells CASSLNRGKTDTQYF. CDR3 DNA: TGTGCCAGCTCACTAAACAGGGGAAAAACAGATACGCAGTATTTT.